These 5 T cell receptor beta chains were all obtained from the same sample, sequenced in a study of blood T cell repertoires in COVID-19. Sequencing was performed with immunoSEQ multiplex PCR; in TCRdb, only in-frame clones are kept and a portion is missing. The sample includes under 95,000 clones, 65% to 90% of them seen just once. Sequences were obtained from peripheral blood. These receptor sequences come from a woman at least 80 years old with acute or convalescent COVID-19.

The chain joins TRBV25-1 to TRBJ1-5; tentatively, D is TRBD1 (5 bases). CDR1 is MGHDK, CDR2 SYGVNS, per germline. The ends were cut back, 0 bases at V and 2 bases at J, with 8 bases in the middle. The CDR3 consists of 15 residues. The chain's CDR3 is CASSEYQGRNQPQHF. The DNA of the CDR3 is TGTGCCAGCAGTGAATATCAGGGCCGCAATCAGCCCCAGCATTTT. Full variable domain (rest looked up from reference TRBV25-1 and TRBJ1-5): EADIYQTPRYLVIGTGKKITLECSQTMGHDKMYWYQQDPGMELHLIHYSYGVNSTEKGDLSSESTVSRIRTEHFPLTLESARPSHTSQYLCASSEYQGRNQPQHFGDGTRLSIL.

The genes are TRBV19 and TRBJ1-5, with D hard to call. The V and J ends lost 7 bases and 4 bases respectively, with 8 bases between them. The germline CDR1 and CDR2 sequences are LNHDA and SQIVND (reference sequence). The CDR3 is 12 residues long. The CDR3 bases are TGTGCCAGTAAGGGCGGGAATCAGCCCCAGCATTTT. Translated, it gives CASKGGNQPQHF.

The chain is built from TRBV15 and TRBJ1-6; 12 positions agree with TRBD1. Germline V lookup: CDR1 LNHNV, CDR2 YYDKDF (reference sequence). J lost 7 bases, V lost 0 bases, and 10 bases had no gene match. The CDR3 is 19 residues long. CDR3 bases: TGTGCCACCAGCAGAGATGGACCGGGACAGGGGGCGAAGAATTCACCCCTCCACTTT. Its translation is CATSRDGPGQGAKNSPLHF.

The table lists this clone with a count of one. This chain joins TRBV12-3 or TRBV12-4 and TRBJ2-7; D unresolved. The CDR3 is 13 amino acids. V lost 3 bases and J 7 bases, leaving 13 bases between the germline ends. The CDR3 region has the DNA TGTGCCAGCAGTTTTGCAGCAGGTCAGGAGCAGTACTTC. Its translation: CASSFAAGQEQYF.

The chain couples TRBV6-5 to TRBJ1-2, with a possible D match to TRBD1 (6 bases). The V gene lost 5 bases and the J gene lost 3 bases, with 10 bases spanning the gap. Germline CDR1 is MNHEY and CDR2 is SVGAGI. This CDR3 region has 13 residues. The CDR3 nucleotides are TGTGCCAGCAGTCCAGGGGATTACTATGGCTACACCTTC. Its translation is CASSPGDYYGYTF.